This T cell receptor (beta chain) came from a study of blood T cell repertoires in COVID-19. Produced via immunoSEQ multiplex PCR; TCRdb's table is partial and in-frame only. The table includes fewer than 300,000 clones, 91% detected once. V was shortened by 0 bases and J by 10 bases, with 10 bases between the two germline ends. Germline V lookup: CDR1 SGDLS, CDR2 YYNGEE. The length of the CDR3 is 12 residues. V and J are TRBV9 and TRBJ1-2, with a tentative D call TRBD1 (6 bases). This clonotype originated in a person aged 18-29 years with COVID-19, enrolled during active disease. Sequenced sample: peripheral blood. The CDR3 nucleotides read TGTGCCAGCAGCGTAGAACAGGGCTTCTACACCTTC. Amino acid sequence: CASSVEQGFYTF. Filled out from reference TRBV9 and TRBJ1-2, the complete variable domain reads DSGVTQTPKHLITATGQRVTLRCSPRSGDLSVYWYQQSLDQGLQFLIQYYNGEERAKGNILERFSAQQFPDLHSELNLSSLELGDSALYFCASSVEQGFYTFGSGTRLTVV.